This T cell receptor (beta chain) emerged from a study of shared clonotypes between healthy human individuals. Study-wide background: Every donor yielded three CD4 naive, three CD4 memory, two CD8 naive and one CD8 memory plate.

The CDR3 has 15 amino acids. Germline V CDR1 and CDR2: MNHEY, SVGAGI. V was cut by 4 bases and J by 6 bases, with 18 bases left in between. Libraries were prepared by immunoSEQ multiplex PCR; TCRdb keeps only in-frame clonotypes and omits some of them. The sample contains roughly 2 million clones, around 95% of which appear only once. V is TRBV6-5 and J is TRBJ1-2; D is unresolved. Sequencing was done on a sample of naive CD4+ T cells sorted from blood. Subset: CD45RA+ positively selected. This TCR was sampled from a man between 18 and 29 years old in good health. The CDR3 is CASSFLSEGRHGYTF. The CDR3 DNA reads TGTGCCAGCAGTTTCCTAAGTGAAGGGAGGCATGGCTACACCTTC.